This T cell receptor (beta chain) was sequenced in a study of blood T cell repertoires in COVID-19. Study information: The origin of the acute and convalescent COVID-19 samples was the United States, Italy and Spain. PBMCs, B-cell-depleted T cells, or T cells provided the cDNA or gDNA that made up the material.

Per the study methods: Amplification of reference gene primers provided the estimated nucleated cell counts. The table came from immunoSEQ multiplex PCR; TCRdb's copy has only in-frame clones and leaves some out. V, J and clone size are taken as reported in that table, and D and trimming were inferred from the DNA itself. The table shows 200,000 to 250,000 clones, with around 83% occurring only once. Looked up from germline, CDR1 is MDHEN and CDR2 is SYDVKM. V was trimmed by 7 bases and J by 2 bases, leaving 17 bases between them. CDR3 size: 16 residues. This clonotype was obtained from a man aged 80 or over with acute or convalescent COVID-19. J is TRBJ2-2 and V is TRBV28; D may be TRBD1 (6 bases). The material sequenced was peripheral blood. The CDR3 nucleotides are TGTGCCAGCATTCTCTCCGGGACATATAACACCGGGGAGCTGTTTTTT. Translated: CASILSGTYNTGELFF. The full variable domain, completed using reference TRBV28 and TRBJ2-2, is DVKVTQSSRYLVKRTGEKVFLECVQDMDHENMFWYRQDPGLGLRLIYFSYDVKMKEKGDIPEGYSVSREKKERFSLILESASTNQTSMYLCASILSGTYNTGELFFGEGSRLTVL.